This T cell receptor beta chain was sequenced during a study of identical twins. It was template switching that added a universal primer site, and there were unique molecular identifiers on the cDNA. TCRdb itself ran the 5' RACE reads through MiXCR, one entry per CDR3 protein. The repertoire holds about 250,000 distinct CDR3 sequences, 6.5% to 9.5% seen once, with 3% in the top ten. V lost 2 bases and J 2 bases, leaving 16 bases between the germline ends. Germline V gene data show CDR1 as KGHSH and CDR2 as LQKENI. This CDR3 spans 16 amino acids. Concerning this clonotype: Antigen unknown.

Whole-study results and caveats: Beta clonotypes that were abundant in cord blood contained fewer insertions, a pattern absent from memory repertoires. Models came in too low on out-of-frame TCR alpha sharing in monozygotic twins.

This same sample was also part of a study on yellow fever vaccine responses in identical twins. This second study says: As reported, the vaccine T cell response of twins seemed partly convergent and partly personalized.

The sequence came from a woman aged 18-29 years in good health. Sequenced material: CD8+ T cells sorted from blood. This chain links TRBV18 with TRBJ2-7; D unresolved. The DNA of the CDR3 is TGTGCCAGCTCACCAGCCCCCCCACTTCCAACCTACGAGCAGTACTTC. Protein product: CASSPAPPLPTYEQYF.